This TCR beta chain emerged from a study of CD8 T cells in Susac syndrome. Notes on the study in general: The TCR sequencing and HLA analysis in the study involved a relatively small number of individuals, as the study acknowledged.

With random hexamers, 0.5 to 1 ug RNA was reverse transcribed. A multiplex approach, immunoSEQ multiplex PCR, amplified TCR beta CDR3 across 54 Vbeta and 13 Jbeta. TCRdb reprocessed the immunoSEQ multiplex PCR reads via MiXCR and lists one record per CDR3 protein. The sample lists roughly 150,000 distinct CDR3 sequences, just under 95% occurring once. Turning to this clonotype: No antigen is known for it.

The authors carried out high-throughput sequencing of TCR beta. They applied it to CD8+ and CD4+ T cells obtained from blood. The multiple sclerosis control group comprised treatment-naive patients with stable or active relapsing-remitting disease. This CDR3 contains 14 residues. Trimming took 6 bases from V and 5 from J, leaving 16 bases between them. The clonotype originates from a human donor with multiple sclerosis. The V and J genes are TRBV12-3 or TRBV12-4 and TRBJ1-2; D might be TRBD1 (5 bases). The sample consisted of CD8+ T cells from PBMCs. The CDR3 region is CASSPGLLEYGYTF. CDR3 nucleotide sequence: TGTGCCAGCAGCCCGGGACTCCTAGAATATGGCTACACCTTC.